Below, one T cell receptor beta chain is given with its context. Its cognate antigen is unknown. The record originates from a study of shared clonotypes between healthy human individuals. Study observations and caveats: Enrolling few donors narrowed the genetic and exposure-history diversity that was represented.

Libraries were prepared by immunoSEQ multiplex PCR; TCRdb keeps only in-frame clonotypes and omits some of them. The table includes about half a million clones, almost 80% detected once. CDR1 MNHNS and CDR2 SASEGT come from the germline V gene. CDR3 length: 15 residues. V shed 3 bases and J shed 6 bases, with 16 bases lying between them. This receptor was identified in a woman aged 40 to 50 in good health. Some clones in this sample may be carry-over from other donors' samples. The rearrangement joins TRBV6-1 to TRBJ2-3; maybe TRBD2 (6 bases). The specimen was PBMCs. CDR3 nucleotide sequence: TGTGCCAGCAGTGATGGCGGGGTAATCGGGGATACGCAGTATTTT. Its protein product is CASSDGGVIGDTQYF.